These 11 T cell receptor beta chains came from one sample sequenced in a study of Ad26.COV2.S vaccination and SARS-CoV-2 variants. The sample's treatment: about 20 received Ad26.COV2.S at low or high dose, single or two shots; several received placebo; per-sample allocation not given. Repertoires come from day 63 after the first vaccine or placebo injection. Sequencing used immunoSEQ multiplex PCR; TCRdb keeps in-frame clones, though not all of them. The sample includes about 400,000 clones, 70% to 90% of them seen just once. The sample consisted of peripheral blood, taken in a trial of Ad26.COV2.S vaccine versus placebo. These TCRs come from a person aged 18-60 years who received the Ad26.COV2.S COVID-19 vaccine or a placebo.

As regards this clone: Other DNA sequences in this sample translate to the same CDR3. The chain links TRBV5-1 to TRBJ1-1; D is perhaps TRBD1 (5 bases). There are 12 residues in the CDR3. CDR1 SGHRS and CDR2 YFSETQ come from the germline V gene. Deletions cut 3 bases from V and 4 bases from J, with 7 bases between. CDR3 region: CASSSDSTEAFF. As DNA, the CDR3 is TGCGCCAGCAGCTCCGACAGCACTGAAGCTTTCTTT.

This clone showed up just once. V is TRBV10-3 and J is TRBJ1-3; D remains ambiguous. Per germline, CDR1 ENHRY and CDR2 SYGVKD. The CDR3 spans 11 residues. The germline V and J ends were trimmed by 8 bases and 8 bases, with 10 bases remaining between them. The CDR3 nucleotides are TGTGCCATCGGATCTGGGTACACCATATATTTT. It encodes CAIGSGYTIYF.

The rearrangement joins TRBV5-1 to TRBJ2-3; TRBD1 is a possible D gene (6 bases). V was pared by 4 bases and J by 0 bases, with 9 bases between. Germline assignment: CDR1 SGHRS and CDR2 YFSETQ. The CDR3 loop spans 14 amino acids. CDR3 coding DNA: TGCGCCAGCAGCAGGGGGATTAGCACAGATACGCAGTATTTT. It encodes CASSRGISTDTQYF. Complete variable domain (other parts from reference TRBV5-1 and TRBJ2-3): KAGVTQTPRYLIKTRGQQVTLSCSPISGHRSVSWYQQTPGQGLQFLFEYFSETQRNKGNFPGRFSGRQFSNSRSEMNVSTLELGDSALYLCASSRGISTDTQYFGPGTRLTVL.

Worth noting for this clone: The same CDR3 is also encoded by other DNA sequences in this sample. This sequence joins TRBV10-3 and TRBJ1-1; perhaps TRBD1 as D (5 bases). Germline V CDR1 and CDR2: ENHRY, SYGVKD. The CDR3 is 12 amino acids. Trimming stripped 4 bases from V and 5 bases from J, with 8 bases between. CDR3 residues: CAISAGGTEAFF. Written as DNA, the CDR3 is TGTGCCATCAGTGCTGGGGGGACTGAAGCTTTCTTT.

The V gene is TRBV6-5, the J gene TRBJ1-6; the D gene is possibly TRBD1 (5 bases). This CDR3 is built from 15 residues. Germline V gene lookup returns CDR1 MNHEY and CDR2 SVGAGI. V was shortened by 7 bases and J by 7 bases, with 17 bases between the two germline ends. CDR3 loop: CASKRSPGGNSPLHF. The DNA for the CDR3 is TGTGCCAGCAAACGGAGCCCTGGGGGAAATTCACCCCTCCACTTT.

In this sample, this clone turned up once. This rearrangement joins TRBV2 to TRBJ1-5; no firm D call. V lost 2 bases to trimming and J lost 9 bases, with 14 bases between them. From germline, CDR1 is SNHLY and CDR2 FYNNEI. The CDR3 runs 14 residues. The CDR3, as DNA: TGTGCCAGCAGTGAATTGCAGACACTCGGGCCCCAGCATTTT. Amino acid sequence: CASSELQTLGPQHF.

V and J are TRBV7-2 and TRBJ2-5; D not certain. This CDR3 spans 12 amino acids. The V gene's germline CDR1 is SGHTA and CDR2 FQGNSA. Trimming shortened V by 1 base and J by 5 bases, and 5 bases separated the two germline ends. CDR3 region: CASSLVYETQYF. The CDR3 DNA follows: TGTGCCAGCAGCTTAGTCTATGAGACCCAGTACTTC.

J is TRBJ1-2 and V is TRBV3-1 (or the pseudogene TRBV3-2); 7 positions agree with TRBD1. From germline, CDR1 is LGHDT and CDR2 YNNKEL (reference sequence). CDR3 length: 13 residues. With 4 bases clipped from V and 7 bases from J, the junction kept 6 bases outside the gene matches. The CDR3 loop reads CASSPRQGPGYTF. CDR3 bases: TGTGCCAGCAGCCCAAGACAGGGCCCTGGCTACACCTTC.

The rearrangement uses TRBV2 and TRBJ1-2, with 11 nucleotides matching TRBD1. V lost 6 bases and J lost 3; bases outside the gene matches: 3. The CDR3 extends over 14 amino acids. Per the germline V gene, CDR1 is SNHLY and CDR2 is FYNNEI. CDR3 nucleotide sequence: TGTGCCAGCAGCCCGGGACAGGGGGACTATGGCTACACCTTC. Translation gives CASSPGQGDYGYTF.

The count of this clone is one. This rearrangement joins TRBV3-1 (or the pseudogene TRBV3-2) to TRBJ2-7, with 7 bases fitting TRBD1. The CDR3 covers 16 residues. V shed 3 bases, J shed 2 bases, and the junction held 10 bases outside the gene matches. CDR1 is LGHDT, CDR2 YNNKEL, per germline (reference sequence). In DNA, the CDR3 is TGTGCCAGCAGCCAGACAGGGAGTAGGGCTGCCTACGAGCAGTACTTC. It encodes CASSQTGSRAAYEQYF.

The chain links TRBV19 to TRBJ2-7; no reliable D call. This CDR3 region has 13 residues. Between the trimmed V and J ends, which lost 2 bases and 3 bases, there was a span of 8 bases. Germline CDR1 is LNHDA and CDR2 is SQIVND (reference sequence). This CDR3 is CASSIPGRYEQYF. The CDR3 DNA sequence: TGTGCCAGTAGTATACCGGGCCGCTACGAGCAGTACTTC.